The clone carrying this TCR beta chain was detected many times. CDR1 is MDHEN, CDR2 SYDVKM, per germline. Trimming pared 6 bases from V and 7 bases from J, leaving 10 bases between. The CDR3 length is 12 residues. The sample is drawn from a study of regulatory T cells in long-lasting Graves disease. Study-wide background: The study enrolled newly diagnosed Graves' patients on antithyroid drugs under 3 months.

The authors built TCR beta libraries using iRepertoire HTBI primers and Arm-PCR of CDR3 regions. TCRdb called the multiplex PCR reads again in MiXCR, with one record for every CDR3 protein. The table includes about 560,000 distinct CDR3 sequences, about 16% detected once. As to time point: newly diagnosed GD, antithyroid drugs for less than 3 months. PBMC RNA served as the TCR library source. It was by American Thyroid Association guidelines that Graves' disease was diagnosed. These same records also appear under a second study, on T cells in Graves' hyperthyroidism and ophthalmopathy.

The sample consisted of peripheral blood mononuclear cells (PBMCs), taken at new diagnosis, from a patient treated with antithyroid drugs. This receptor was obtained from a man aged 18 to 35 with Graves disease. J is TRBJ2-4 and V is TRBV28; the D is unclear. CDR3: CASSPVFNIQYF. Here the CDR3 DNA reads TGTGCCAGCAGCCCCGTTTTCAACATTCAGTACTTC.